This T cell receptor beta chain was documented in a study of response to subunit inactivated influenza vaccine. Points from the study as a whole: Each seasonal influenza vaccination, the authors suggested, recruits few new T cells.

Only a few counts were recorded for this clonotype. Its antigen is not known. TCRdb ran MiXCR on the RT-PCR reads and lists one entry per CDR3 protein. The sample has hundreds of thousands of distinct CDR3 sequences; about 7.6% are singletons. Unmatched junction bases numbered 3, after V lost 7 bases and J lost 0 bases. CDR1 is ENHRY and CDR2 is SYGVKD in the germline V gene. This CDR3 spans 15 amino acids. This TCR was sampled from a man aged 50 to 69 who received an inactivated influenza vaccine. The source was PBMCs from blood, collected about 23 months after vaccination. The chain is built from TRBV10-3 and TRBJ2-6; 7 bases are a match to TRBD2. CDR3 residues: CAITGGNSGANVLTF. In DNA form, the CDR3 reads TGTGCCATCACGGGGGGTAACTCTGGGGCCAACGTCCTGACTTTC.